This entry lists 2 T cell receptor beta chains sequenced from one sample in a study of Graves' ophthalmopathy and Graves' hyperthyroidism. From RNA, the CDR3 regions of TCR beta chains were amplified and sequenced. First-round RT-PCR used HTBI primers; second-round multiplex PCR followed. From the multiplex PCR reads, TCRdb called clonotypes with MiXCR, one entry per CDR3 protein. The data show around 470,000 distinct CDR3 sequences, over 13% seen once. The sample consisted of blood. These receptors came from a woman in her twenties or thirties with Graves' ophthalmopathy.

The CDR3 spells CASRPGTLSANEAFF. CDR3 bases: TGTGCCAGCAGGCCCGGGACCCTCAGTGCGAATGAAGCTTTCTTT. The chain recombines TRBV2 with TRBJ1-1; D may be TRBD1 (5 bases). V was pared by 6 bases and J by 7 bases, with 21 bases between. The V gene's germline CDR1 is SNHLY and CDR2 FYNNEI. The CDR3 has 15 residues. Full variable domain (missing parts from reference TRBV2 and TRBJ1-1): EPEVTQTPSHQVTQMGQEVILRCVPISNHLYFYWYRQILGQKVEFLVSFYNNEISEKSEIFDDQFSVERPDGSNFTLKIRSTKLEDSAMYFCASRPGTLSANEAFFGQGTRLTVV.

Ten or more counts support this clonotype. The gene calls are TRBV12-5 and TRBJ1-5; D may be TRBD1 (5 bases). V was shortened by 3 bases and J by 5 bases, with 5 bases between the two germline ends. The V gene's germline CDR1 is LGHNT and CDR2 FRNRAP. This CDR3 spans 12 amino acids. CDR3 sequence reads: CASGLGDQPQHF. Here the CDR3 DNA reads TGTGCTAGTGGTTTAGGGGATCAGCCCCAGCATTTT.